This T cell receptor (beta chain) was retrieved from a study of beta chain features in type 1 diabetes. Study observations and caveats: A moderate, significant TCRB CDR3 shortening appeared in type 1 diabetes across four CD4+ subsets. In comparison with healthy donors, patients had naive, central memory and Treg TCRB repertoires that appeared more similar.

Deletions cut 6 bases from V and 12 bases from J, with 15 bases between. Germline V gene sequence: CDR1 SEHNR, CDR2 FQNEAQ (reference sequence). The CDR3 consists of 11 residues. This clone was counted a few times. No antigen is known for it. The study reverse transcribed the entire isolated RNA, so it sequenced expressed TCRB transcripts. Clones were sequenced by immunoSEQ multiplex PCR, and TCRdb holds only the in-frame ones, with some missing. The sample records about 620,000 clones, 15% to 17% being singletons. The sequence derives from a man aged 18 to 29 in good health. The sample was naive CD4+ T cells from blood. V gene TRBV7-9 combines with J gene TRBJ2-7, with D maybe TRBD1 (5 bases). CDR3 in DNA: TGTGCCAGCAGTTCAGGGCCGGTGCTGTACTTC. Residues: CASSSGPVLYF.